These 15 T cell receptor beta chains originate from one sample sequenced in a study of early stage breast cancer tumors. Using immunoSEQ multiplex PCR, the repertoire was profiled, and TCRdb retains in-frame clones only, with some absent. The sample contains about 53,000 clones, around nine tenths of which appear only once. The sample comprised blood. The receptors derive from a person in their 70s with breast cancer.

V gene TRBV2 combines with J gene TRBJ1-1; TRBD1 agrees at 10 bases. The CDR3 totals 12 residues. CDR1 is SNHLY, CDR2 FYNNEI, per germline. The CDR3: CAEGTGDTEAFF. CDR3 coding DNA: TGTGCAGAAGGGACAGGGGACACTGAAGCTTTCTTT. The full variable domain, with the rest looked up from reference TRBV2 and TRBJ1-1, is EPEVTQTPSHQVTQMGQEVILRCVPISNHLYFYWYRQILGQKVEFLVSFYNNEISEKSEIFDDQFSVERPDGSNFTLKIRSTKLEDSAMYFCAEGTGDTEAFFGQGTRLTVV.

CDR3 in amino acids: CASSPLTGDFSVAFF. The CDR3 DNA reads TGTGCCAGCTCACCACTGACAGGGGACTTCTCGGTAGCTTTCTTT. The chain joins TRBV18 to TRBJ1-1; 8 nucleotides align to TRBD1. The CDR3 consists of 15 residues. V dropped 1 base and J dropped 10; count of bases not matched to a gene: 11. Per germline, CDR1 KGHSH and CDR2 LQKENI.

J is TRBJ1-4 and V is TRBV7-9; TRBD1 aligns across 7 bases. The germline V gene has CDR1 SEHNR and CDR2 FQNEAQ (reference sequence). The trim removed 5 bases at V and 5 bases at J, leaving 5 bases unmatched. The CDR3 is made up of 14 amino acids. The DNA for the CDR3 is TGTGCCAGCAGCCGGGACAGCCGAAATGAAAAACTGTTTTTT. This gives the protein CASSRDSRNEKLFF.

The chain couples TRBV6-5 to TRBJ1-1, with D maybe TRBD1 (5 bases). With 7 bases removed from V and 1 base from J, the gap between germline ends came to 16 bases. Germline CDR1 reads MNHEY; CDR2 reads SVGAGI. CDR3 length: 15 residues. The CDR3 nucleotides are TGTGCCAGCACCCTACGCCCAACAGGGAACACTGAAGCTTTCTTT. Amino acid sequence: CASTLRPTGNTEAFF.

A few counts support this clone. The V gene is TRBV6-6, the J gene TRBJ2-5, with 11 bases identical to TRBD2. From germline, CDR1 is MNHNY and CDR2 SVGAGI (reference sequence). V was pared by 6 bases and J by 5 bases, with 8 bases of the junction left unmatched. This CDR3 spans 15 amino acids. CDR3 coding DNA: TGTGCCAGCAGCGGACTAGCGGGCCTGATGGAGACCCAGTACTTC. It translates to CASSGLAGLMETQYF.

The chain carries TRBV10-2 and TRBJ2-7, with D perhaps matching TRBD1 (5 bases). V lost 6 bases to trimming and J lost 2 bases, with 8 bases between them. The V gene's germline CDR1 is WSHSY and CDR2 SAAADI. This CDR3 contains 12 residues. The CDR3 loop reads CASRGVAYEQYF. In nucleotides, the CDR3 is TGCGCCAGCAGAGGGGTCGCCTACGAGCAGTACTTC.

V usage is TRBV28 and J usage is TRBJ2-2; weak D call: TRBD1 (6 bases). CDR1 and CDR2 (germline): MDHEN, SYDVKM. With 6 bases removed from V and 0 bases from J, the gap between germline ends came to 14 bases. The CDR3 covers 16 residues. CDR3 nucleotide sequence: TGTGCCAGCAGAAACGACAGGATTTCGAACACCGGGGAGCTGTTTTTT. The encoded protein is CASRNDRISNTGELFF.

The chain carries TRBV9 and TRBJ2-2, with D maybe TRBD2 (5 bases). Per germline, CDR1 SGDLS and CDR2 YYNGEE. V lost 3 bases and J lost 0, with 15 bases in between. CDR3 length: 17 amino acids. In DNA, the CDR3 is TGTGCCAGCAGCGCCCCAGCGGTAGCTGCGAACACCGGGGAGCTGTTTTTT. Translation: CASSAPAVAANTGELFF. The full variable domain, in which reference TRBV9 and TRBJ2-2 provide the parts outside the CDR3, is DSGVTQTPKHLITATGQRVTLRCSPRSGDLSVYWYQQSLDQGLQFLIQYYNGEERAKGNILERFSAQQFPDLHSELNLSSLELGDSALYFCASSAPAVAANTGELFFGEGSRLTVL.

CDR3 bases: TGTGCCAGCAGTTACGGACAGAGTCCTAATGAAAAACTGTTTTTT. Its translation: CASSYGQSPNEKLFF. The V call is TRBV6-6, the J call TRBJ1-4; D is perhaps TRBD1 (6 bases). The CDR3 runs 15 residues. The germline gives CDR1 MNHNY, CDR2 SVGAGI (reference sequence). Trimming removed 2 bases from V and 3 bases from J, with 10 bases in between.

In its sample, this clone was seen a few times. The chain is built from TRBV2 and TRBJ2-4, with TRBD1 matching over 7 bases. CDR1 SNHLY and CDR2 FYNNEI come from the germline V gene. Unmatched junction bases numbered 9, after V lost 7 bases and J lost 6 bases. CDR3 length: 14 residues. DNA of the CDR3: TGTGCCAGCACCCGACAGGGTGGCGCAAACATTCAGTACTTC. Encoded protein: CASTRQGGANIQYF.

V is TRBV2 and J is TRBJ2-7; 9 positions match TRBD2. The CDR3 sequence is 17 residues long. Looked up from germline, CDR1 is SNHLY and CDR2 is FYNNEI. V gave up 4 bases and J gave up 7 bases; unmatched junction bases: 17. CDR3 bases: TGTGCCAGCAGTGGGGCTCCTCTAGGTAGCGGGAGCGGAGAGCAGTACTTC. Amino acid sequence: CASSGAPLGSGSGEQYF.

This clone was seen only once. The chain carries TRBV10-2 and TRBJ1-2, with TRBD1 as a possible D gene (6 bases). Trimming shortened V by 6 bases and J by 2 bases, and 10 bases separated the two germline ends. The germline V gene has CDR1 WSHSY and CDR2 SAAADI. The CDR3 is 13 residues long. CDR3 loop: CASSAQGNYGYTF. CDR3 nucleotide sequence: TGCGCCAGCAGCGCACAGGGAAACTATGGCTACACCTTC.

The chain couples TRBV7-9 to TRBJ2-1; 11 bases align to TRBD1. The V gene end was trimmed by 5 bases and the J gene end by 3 bases; junction bases not matched to a gene: 3. The CDR3 covers 15 residues. Germline CDR1 reads SEHNR; CDR2 reads FQNEAQ (reference sequence). CDR3 in DNA: TGTGCCAGCAGCGTCGGGACAGGGGGCTACAATGAGCAGTTCTTC. Translating it yields CASSVGTGGYNEQFF.

The chain employs TRBV19 and TRBJ1-2; 9 nucleotides agree with TRBD1. Looked up from germline, CDR1 is LNHDA and CDR2 is SQIVND (reference sequence). There are 16 residues in the CDR3. V dropped 4 bases and J dropped 5; count of bases not matched to a gene: 11. The CDR3 loop is CASSSPGQGFLYGYTF. The CDR3 bases are TGTGCCAGTAGTAGCCCCGGACAGGGGTTTCTATATGGCTACACCTTC.

V and J are TRBV7-7 and TRBJ1-1; weak D call: TRBD1 (5 bases). The CDR3 contains 13 residues. The V gene lost 1 base and the J gene lost 4 bases, with 7 bases spanning the gap. Germline CDR1 and CDR2: SSHAT and FNYEAQ (reference sequence). The CDR3 protein is CASSLDRGTEAFF. The DNA for the CDR3 is TGTGCCAGCAGCTTAGATAGGGGCACTGAAGCTTTCTTT.